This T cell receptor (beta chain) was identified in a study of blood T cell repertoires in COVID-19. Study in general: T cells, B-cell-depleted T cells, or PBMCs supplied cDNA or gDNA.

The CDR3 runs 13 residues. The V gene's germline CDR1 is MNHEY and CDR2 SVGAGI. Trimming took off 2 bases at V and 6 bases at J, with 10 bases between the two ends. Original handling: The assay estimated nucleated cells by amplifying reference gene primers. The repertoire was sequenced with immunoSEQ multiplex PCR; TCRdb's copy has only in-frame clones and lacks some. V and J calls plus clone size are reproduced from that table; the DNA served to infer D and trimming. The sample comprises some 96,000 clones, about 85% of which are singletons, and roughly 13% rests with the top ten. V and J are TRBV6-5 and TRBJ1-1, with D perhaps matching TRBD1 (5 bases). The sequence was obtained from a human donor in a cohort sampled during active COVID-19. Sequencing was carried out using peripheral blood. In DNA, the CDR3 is TGTGCCAGCAGTTACGGGGGGGTCGCTGAAGCTTTCTTT. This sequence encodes CASSYGGVAEAFF.